A single sample gave rise to the 8 T cell receptor beta chains below, sequenced in a study of T cell repertoires in cytomegalovirus infection. One entry per CDR3 protein results from TCRdb running MiXCR on the reads. The sample has approximately 630,000 distinct CDR3 sequences, less than 25% seen once. The sample comprised CD8+ T cells from PBMCs. These receptors were obtained from a human donor in good health (CMV status not recorded). Some clones in this sample may be carry-over from other donors' samples.

This clonotype was found many times. The V call is TRBV7-2, the J call TRBJ1-5, with D possibly TRBD1 on 5 matching bases. There are 15 residues in the CDR3. With 0 bases removed from V and 5 bases from J, the gap between germline ends came to 11 bases. Per germline, CDR1 SGHTA and CDR2 FQGNSA. Written as DNA, the CDR3 is TGTGCCAGCAGCTTAGCGCCGGGGGGGGATCAGCCCCAGCATTTT. Amino acid sequence: CASSLAPGGDQPQHF.

This chain joins TRBV5-4 and TRBJ2-7, with D perhaps TRBD1 (6 bases). V gave up 0 bases and J gave up 2 bases, with 9 bases separating them. The V gene's germline CDR1 is SGHNT and CDR2 YYREEE (reference sequence). CDR3 length: 14 amino acids. The CDR3 bases are TGTGCCAGCAGCTTGGCCAGGGGTGCCTACGAGCAGTACTTC. Amino acids: CASSLARGAYEQYF.

Note on this clonotype: With a much larger clone just one base away, this may be a read error. This rearrangement joins TRBV7-3 to TRBJ2-1; 7 positions match TRBD2. CDR3 size: 15 residues. CDR1 SGHTA and CDR2 FQGTGA come from the germline V gene. The CDR3 loop is CASGLGLGGNNEQFF. Written as DNA, the CDR3 is TGTGCCAGCGGCTTAGGACTAGGAGGCAACAATGAGCAGTTCTTC.

The J gene is TRBJ2-1, the V gene TRBV29-1; no reliable D call. Trimming left V 5 bases short and J 1 base short, with 15 bases between. This CDR3 spans 15 amino acids. In germline, CDR1 is SQVTM, CDR2 ANQGSEA. In nucleotides, the CDR3 is TGCAGCGTTCCTCGACCGGACCAATCCTACAATGAGCAGTTCTTC. It encodes CSVPRPDQSYNEQFF.

The chain combines TRBV6-6 with TRBJ2-3, with D unclear. Germline V gene sequence: CDR1 MNHNY, CDR2 SVGAGI (reference sequence). V lost 4 bases and J 4 bases, leaving 12 bases between the germline ends. The CDR3 is 14 amino acids. CDR3 coding DNA: TGTGCCAGCAGTTTCAGCTGGCCAGCAGATACGCAGTATTTT. It specifies CASSFSWPADTQYF.

The CDR3 sequence: CASSQDQGGGDQPQHF. As DNA, the CDR3 is TGCGCCAGCAGCCAAGACCAGGGCGGCGGAGATCAGCCCCAGCATTTT. The chain couples TRBV4-1 to TRBJ1-5; weak D call: TRBD1 (5 bases). The V gene's germline CDR1 is MGHRA and CDR2 YSYEKL. The CDR3 is 16 residues long. Trimming removed 0 bases at V and 5 bases at J, with 14 bases between.

The chain employs TRBV28 and TRBJ2-1, with TRBD2 identical over 9 bases. CDR3 size: 16 residues. With V trimmed by 6 bases and J by 3 bases, 9 bases remained unmatched. In germline, CDR1 is MDHEN, CDR2 SYDVKM. The DNA for the CDR3 is TGTGCCAGCAGGACATCACTAGCGGGCCTCTACAATGAGCAGTTCTTC. It yields the protein CASRTSLAGLYNEQFF.

V gene TRBV12-3 or TRBV12-4 combines with J gene TRBJ1-5; D is uncertain. V was pared by 2 bases and J by 0 bases, with 14 bases between. This CDR3 region has 17 residues. CDR3 sequence reads: CASSLQESLYSNQPQHF. The CDR3 region has the DNA TGTGCCAGCAGTTTACAGGAGTCTTTATATAGCAATCAGCCCCAGCATTTT.